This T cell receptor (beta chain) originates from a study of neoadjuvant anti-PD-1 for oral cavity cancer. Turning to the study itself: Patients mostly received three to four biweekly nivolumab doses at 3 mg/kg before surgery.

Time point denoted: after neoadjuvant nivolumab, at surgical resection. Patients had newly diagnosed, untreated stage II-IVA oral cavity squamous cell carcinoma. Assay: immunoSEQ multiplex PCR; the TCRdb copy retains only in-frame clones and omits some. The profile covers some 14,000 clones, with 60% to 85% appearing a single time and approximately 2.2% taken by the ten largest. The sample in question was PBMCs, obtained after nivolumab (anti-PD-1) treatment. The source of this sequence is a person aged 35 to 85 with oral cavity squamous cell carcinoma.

The DNA of the CDR3 is TGCAGCGTTGGTAGTAGCGGGGGGTACACAGATACGCAGTATTTT. Translation: CSVGSSGGYTDTQYF. V is TRBV29-1 and J is TRBJ2-3, with TRBD2 matching over 10 bases. Germline CDR1 SQVTM, CDR2 ANQGSEA. There are 15 residues in the CDR3. With V trimmed by 4 bases and J by 2 bases, 6 bases remained unmatched.